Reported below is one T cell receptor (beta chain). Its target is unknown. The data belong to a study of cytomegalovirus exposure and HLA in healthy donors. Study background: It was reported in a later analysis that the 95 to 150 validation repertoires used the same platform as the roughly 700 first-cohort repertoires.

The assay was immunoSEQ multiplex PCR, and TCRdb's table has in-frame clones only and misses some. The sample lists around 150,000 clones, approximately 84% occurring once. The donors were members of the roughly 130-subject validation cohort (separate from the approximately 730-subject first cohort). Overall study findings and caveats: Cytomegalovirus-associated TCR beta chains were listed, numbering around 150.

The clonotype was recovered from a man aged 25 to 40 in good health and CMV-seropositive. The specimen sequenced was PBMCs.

The DNA for the CDR3 is TGTGCCACCAGCAGAGATTCAGGGTCTGGAAACACCATATATTTT. This encodes CATSRDSGSGNTIYF. The chain recombines TRBV15 with TRBJ1-3, with D possibly being TRBD1 (5 bases). The CDR3 spans 15 residues. Per the germline V gene, CDR1 is LNHNV and CDR2 is YYDKDF (reference sequence). The V end lost 0 bases, the J end lost 1 base, and 7 bases lay between the germline ends.